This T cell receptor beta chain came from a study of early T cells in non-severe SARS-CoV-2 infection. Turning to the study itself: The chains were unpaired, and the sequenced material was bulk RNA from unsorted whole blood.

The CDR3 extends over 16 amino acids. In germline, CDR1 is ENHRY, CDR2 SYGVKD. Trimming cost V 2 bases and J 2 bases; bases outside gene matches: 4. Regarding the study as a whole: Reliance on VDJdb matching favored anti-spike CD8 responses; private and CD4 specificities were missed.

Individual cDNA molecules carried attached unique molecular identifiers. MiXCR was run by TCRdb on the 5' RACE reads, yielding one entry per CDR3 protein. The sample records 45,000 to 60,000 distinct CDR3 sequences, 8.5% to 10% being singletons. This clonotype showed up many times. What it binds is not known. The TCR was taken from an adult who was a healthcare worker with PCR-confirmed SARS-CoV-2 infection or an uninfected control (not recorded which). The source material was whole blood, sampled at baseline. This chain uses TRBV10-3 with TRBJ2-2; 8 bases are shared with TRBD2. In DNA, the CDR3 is TGTGCCATCAGTGAGCTAACTAGCGGTAACACCGGGGAGCTGTTTTTT. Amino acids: CAISELTSGNTGELFF.